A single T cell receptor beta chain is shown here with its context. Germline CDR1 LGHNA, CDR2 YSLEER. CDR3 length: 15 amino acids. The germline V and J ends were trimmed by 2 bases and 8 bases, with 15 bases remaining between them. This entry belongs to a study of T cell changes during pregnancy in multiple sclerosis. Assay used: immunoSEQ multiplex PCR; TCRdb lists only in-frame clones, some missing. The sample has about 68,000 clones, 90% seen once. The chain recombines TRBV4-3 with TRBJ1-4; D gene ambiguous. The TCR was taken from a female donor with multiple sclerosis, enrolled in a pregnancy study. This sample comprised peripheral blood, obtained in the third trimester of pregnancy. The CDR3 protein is CASSQRSGLGEKLFF. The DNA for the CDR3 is TGCGCCAGCAGCCAAAGGTCGGGGTTGGGAGAAAAACTGTTTTTT.